This passage covers 30 T cell receptor beta chains from one sample sequenced in a study of T-cell memory formation after mild COVID-19. MiXCR, run by TCRdb on the 5' RACE reads, gives a single entry per CDR3 protein. Here the sample spans about 300,000 distinct CDR3 sequences, approximately 20% being singletons. Material for sequencing was PBMCs or a T cell subset sorted from them (not recorded which). The origin of the receptors is a young man who had mild COVID-19 (a few samples of this study predate the infection). Cell type and time point are not known.

The chain recombines TRBV29-1 with TRBJ1-2; 10 bases fit TRBD1. The CDR3 has 11 residues. With V trimmed by 6 bases and J by 6 bases, 1 base remained unmatched. Germline CDR1 and CDR2: SQVTM and ANQGSEA. The CDR3 nucleotides are TGCAGCGTCGGGACAGGGGATGGCTACACCTTC. Translated, it gives CSVGTGDGYTF.

This clonotype was detected only a few times. The chain carries TRBV6-5 and TRBJ1-1; a possible D gene is TRBD1 (5 bases). V shed 6 bases and J shed 10 bases, with 15 bases lying between them. The CDR3 runs 12 residues. Germline CDR1 MNHEY, CDR2 SVGAGI. CDR3 DNA: TGTGCCAGCAGCCCGTCGGGGGGTGCAGCTTTCTTT. This gives the protein CASSPSGGAAFF.

In its sample, this clonotype was seen many times. The gene calls are TRBV6-1 and TRBJ2-5, with 12 bases lining up with TRBD2. The length of the CDR3 is 15 residues. Germline assignment: CDR1 MNHNS and CDR2 SASEGT. Trimming at V came to 6 bases and at J to 4 bases, leaving 6 bases not matched to a gene. CDR3 nucleotide sequence: TGTGCCAGCAGCGAACTAGCGGGGGGATCAGAGACCCAGTACTTC. It is translated as CASSELAGGSETQYF.

The chain carries TRBV6-6 and TRBJ2-1; D gene unclear. This CDR3 region has 12 residues. Looked up from germline, CDR1 is MNHNY and CDR2 is SVGAGI (reference sequence). V was clipped by 4 bases and J by 8 bases, with 9 bases between them. CDR3 nucleotide sequence: TGTGCCAGCAGTTTCCCGCGAGATGAGCAGTTCTTC. The encoded protein is CASSFPRDEQFF.

This clonotype was observed a few times. The CDR3 region has the DNA TGTGCCAGCAGCTTAGCGGCCTTTGGGAATGAGCAGTTCTTC. Its translation is CASSLAAFGNEQFF. V gene TRBV7-9 combines with J gene TRBJ2-1; D unresolved. Germline V gene data show CDR1 as SEHNR and CDR2 as FQNEAQ (reference sequence). CDR3 length: 14 amino acids. Trimming pared 0 bases from V and 7 bases from J, leaving 10 bases between. Together with reference TRBV7-9 and TRBJ2-1, the CDR3 gives the full variable domain: DTGVSQNPRHKITKRGQNVTFRCDPISEHNRLYWYRQTLGQGPEFLTYFQNEAQLEKSRLLSDRFSAERPKGSFSTLEIQRTEQGDSAMYLCASSLAAFGNEQFFGPGTRLTVL.

This clonotype was counted only a few times. The chain uses TRBV12-3 or TRBV12-4 and TRBJ1-5; 11 bases are a match to TRBD1. V lost 4 bases, J lost 1 base, and 9 bases stayed unmatched. This CDR3 has 18 amino acids. The CDR3 DNA reads as TGTGCCAGCAGTTCGAGGACAGGGGGCGTTAACAGCAATCAGCCCCAGCATTTT. Residues: CASSSRTGGVNSNQPQHF.

This clonotype has just a few counts. This chain joins TRBV5-1 and TRBJ1-1; no definite D call. V shed 4 bases and J shed 1 base, with 11 bases lying between them. The CDR3 is 14 residues long. CDR1 is SGHRS and CDR2 is YFSETQ in the germline V gene. As DNA, the CDR3 is TGCGCCAGCAGCCCACGATCCGGGAACACTGAAGCTTTCTTT. Translating gives CASSPRSGNTEAFF.

The J gene is TRBJ1-5, the V gene TRBV6-2 or TRBV6-3; D possibly corresponds to TRBD1 (6 bases). Trimming took 6 bases from V and 2 from J, leaving 14 bases between them. The CDR3 sequence is 15 residues long. Germline-derived CDR1 and CDR2 are MNHEY and SVGEGT. The CDR3 here is CASRPEGVGNQPQHF. Here the CDR3 DNA reads TGTGCCAGCAGACCAGAGGGGGTAGGCAATCAGCCCCAGCATTTT.

This sequence joins TRBV10-3 and TRBJ1-1; D might be TRBD1 (5 bases). Looked up from germline, CDR1 is ENHRY and CDR2 is SYGVKD. This CDR3 has 13 amino acids. Trimming shortened V by 4 bases and J by 0 bases, and 6 bases separated the two germline ends. In nucleotides, the CDR3 is TGTGCCATCAGTGGGACATTGAACACTGAAGCTTTCTTT. This translates into CAISGTLNTEAFF.

The chain recombines TRBV4-1 with TRBJ2-2; D call uncertain. The germline V gene encodes CDR1 MGHRA and CDR2 YSYEKL. Trimming shortened V by 0 bases and J by 6 bases, and 17 bases separated the two germline ends. The CDR3 consists of 17 residues. The DNA for the CDR3 is TGCGCCAGCAGCCAAGATCTCCAGAATTATGGTGCCGGGGAGCTGTTTTTT. It codes for CASSQDLQNYGAGELFF.

This clonotype was recorded a few times. The V and J genes are TRBV7-2 and TRBJ2-2; 8 positions agree with TRBD2. Germline-derived CDR1 and CDR2 are SGHTA and FQGNSA. The CDR3 runs to 16 residues. The V gene end was trimmed by 5 bases and the J gene end by 5 bases; junction bases not matched to a gene: 10. CDR3: CASSARGGLSTGELFF. In DNA, the CDR3 is TGTGCCAGCAGCGCCCGGGGGGGCCTAAGTACCGGGGAGCTGTTTTTT.

The chain links TRBV19 to TRBJ2-2, with a tentative D call TRBD2 (5 bases). The CDR3 extends over 13 amino acids. Germline CDR1 is LNHDA and CDR2 is SQIVND (reference sequence). Trimming removed 8 bases from V and 6 bases from J, with 13 bases in between. The CDR3 loop is CASSAGPAGELFF. In nucleotides, the CDR3 is TGTGCCAGTTCGGCGGGCCCGGCCGGGGAGCTGTTTTTT.

The chain employs TRBV11-2 and TRBJ2-6; D is possibly TRBD1 (5 bases). This CDR3 comprises 15 residues. The ends were cut back, 1 base at V and 2 bases at J, with 6 bases in the middle. Germline assignment: CDR1 SGHAT and CDR2 FQNNGV. The CDR3 spells CASSLARAGANVLTF. CDR3 bases: TGTGCCAGCAGCTTAGCCAGGGCTGGGGCCAACGTCCTGACTTTC.

The chain employs TRBV19 and TRBJ1-2, with D unresolved. CDR3 length equals 12 residues. V lost 8 bases and J lost 7, with 14 bases in between. Germline CDR1 and CDR2: LNHDA and SQIVND (reference sequence). The CDR3 DNA is TGTGCCAGTTCCCCCGCAGTGAGTGGCTACACCTTC. Encoded protein: CASSPAVSGYTF.

This clonotype was seen a few times. The rearrangement joins TRBV7-2 to TRBJ1-2, with D perhaps TRBD1 (5 bases). CDR1 and CDR2 (germline): SGHTA, FQGNSA. The V end lost 1 base, the J end lost 8 bases, and 11 bases lay between the germline ends. The CDR3 runs 13 residues. The CDR3 sequence is CASSLVSRAGYTF. The CDR3 nucleotides read TGTGCCAGCAGCTTAGTTAGCAGGGCCGGCTACACCTTC.

The chain joins TRBV11-2 to TRBJ1-2, with TRBD1 identical over 7 bases. This CDR3 contains 13 residues. Germline CDR1 reads SGHAT; CDR2 reads FQNNGV. V lost 5 bases, J lost 6 bases, and 6 bases stayed unmatched. Here the CDR3 reads CASSPPTGDGYTF. In DNA, the CDR3 is TGTGCCAGCAGCCCGCCCACAGGGGATGGCTACACCTTC.

This clonotype was seen a handful of times. The chain links TRBV7-2 to TRBJ1-2; D remains ambiguous. Trimming took off 1 base at V and 4 bases at J, with 10 bases between the two ends. The CDR3 totals 14 residues. Germline V gene data show CDR1 as SGHTA and CDR2 as FQGNSA. The CDR3 DNA reads as TGTGCCAGCAGCTTAGACAGAACCACCTATGGCTACACCTTC. This encodes CASSLDRTTYGYTF.

V usage is TRBV12-3 or TRBV12-4 and J usage is TRBJ2-5; D is perhaps TRBD2 (6 bases). This CDR3 region has 12 residues. The V end was cut by 7 bases, the J end by 3 bases, with 9 bases between. The DNA for the CDR3 is TGTGCCAGCACCTGGGGGGAAGAGACCCAGTACTTC. This codes for CASTWGEETQYF.

The table lists this clonotype with a few counts. V usage is TRBV15 and J usage is TRBJ2-4; perhaps D is TRBD1 or TRBD2 (5 bases each). There are 11 residues in the CDR3. Looked up from germline, CDR1 is LNHNV and CDR2 is YYDKDF (reference sequence). Trimming left V 7 bases short and J 9 bases short, with 10 bases between. This chain's CDR3 is CATTQGPIQYF. For the CDR3, the DNA is TGTGCCACCACCCAGGGACCCATTCAGTACTTC.

V is TRBV9 and J is TRBJ1-6; 7 bases map to TRBD1. Germline CDR1 reads SGDLS; CDR2 reads YYNGEE. V was clipped by 0 bases and J by 9 bases; unmatched bases: 12. CDR3 length equals 17 residues. The CDR3 protein is CASSVDGSGTEASPLHF. The CDR3 region has the DNA TGTGCCAGCAGCGTAGACGGCTCCGGGACAGAGGCTTCACCCCTCCACTTT.

This clonotype was counted many times. This chain joins TRBV20-1 and TRBJ2-1; a possible D gene is TRBD2 (6 bases). Germline CDR1 and CDR2: DFQATT and SNEGSKA (reference sequence). This CDR3 is 13 amino acids long. The CDR3 DNA reads as TGCAGCGCCCTGGGGGGTTCCCCTAGTGAGCAGTTCTTC. The encoded protein is CSALGGSPSEQFF.

V usage is TRBV29-1 and J usage is TRBJ1-1; the D is unclear. Germline CDR1 is SQVTM and CDR2 is ANQGSEA. CDR3 size: 13 residues. Trimming took off 4 bases at V and 1 base at J, with 10 bases between the two ends. The DNA of the CDR3 is TGCAGCGTTGTTGGTTACGCGAACACTGAAGCTTTCTTT. Translation: CSVVGYANTEAFF. The whole variable domain, remainder taken from reference TRBV29-1 and TRBJ1-1, is SAVISQKPSRDICQRGTSLTIQCQVDSQVTMMFWYRQQPGQSLTLIATANQGSEATYESGFVIDKFPISRPNLTFSTLTVSNMSPEDSSIYLCSVVGYANTEAFFGQGTRLTVV.

This clonotype was found many times. The chain recombines TRBV7-2 with TRBJ1-4, with a weak D call TRBD1 (5 bases). Germline V CDR1 and CDR2: SGHTA, FQGNSA. Deletions cut 8 bases from V and 0 bases from J, with 7 bases between. The CDR3 loop spans 13 amino acids. The CDR3 region has the DNA TGTGCCAGCCAGACAGCAACTAATGAAAAACTGTTTTTT. Translation gives CASQTATNEKLFF.

The chain has TRBV14 and TRBJ2-3; 7 bases map to TRBD1. The CDR3 totals 14 residues. Germline V CDR1 and CDR2: SGHDN, FVKESK. V trimming: 3 bases; J trimming: 2 bases; junction bases outside the gene matches: 2. CDR3 region: CASSQGQPTDTQYF. CDR3 nucleotide sequence: TGTGCCAGCAGCCAGGGACAGCCCACAGATACGCAGTATTTT.

V usage is TRBV3-1 and J usage is TRBJ2-1, with 11 bases matching TRBD2. The CDR3 length is 16 residues. V dropped 3 bases and J dropped 9; count of bases not matched to a gene: 10. CDR1 is LGHDT and CDR2 is YNNKEL in the germline V gene (reference sequence). For the CDR3, the DNA is TGTGCCAGCAGCCAGACTAGCGGGGCGGCATTGGTTGAGCAGTTCTTC. Translating gives CASSQTSGAALVEQFF.

J is TRBJ2-1 and V is TRBV4-1; perhaps D is TRBD1 or TRBD2 (7 bases each). This CDR3 contains 16 residues. Trimming shortened V by 4 bases and J by 8 bases, and 21 bases separated the two germline ends. CDR1 is MGHRA, CDR2 YSYEKL, per germline. CDR3 nucleotide sequence: TGCGCCAGCAGCCCCAGGGGGGGGCGCGTCCCGGATGAGCAGTTCTTC. Its protein is CASSPRGGRVPDEQFF.

This chain links TRBV11-2 with TRBJ2-1, with 7 bases fitting TRBD2. The CDR3 length is 14 residues. The V gene end was trimmed by 3 bases and the J gene end by 9 bases; junction bases not matched to a gene: 8. Germline loops: CDR1 SGHAT, CDR2 FQNNGV. This CDR3 reads CASSLGRVESEQFF. The CDR3 bases are TGTGCCAGCAGCTTGGGGAGGGTAGAGAGTGAGCAGTTCTTC. The variable domain in full, with the rest retrieved from reference TRBV11-2 and TRBJ2-1, is EAGVAQSPRYKIIEKRQSVAFWCNPISGHATLYWYQQILGQGPKLLIQFQNNGVVDDSQLPKDRFSAERLKGVDSTLKIQPAKLEDSAVYLCASSLGRVESEQFFGPGTRLTVL.

The V call is TRBV10-3, the J call TRBJ2-5; D possibly uses TRBD1 or TRBD2 (7 bases each). CDR1 and CDR2 from the germline V gene are ENHRY and SYGVKD. There are 13 residues in the CDR3. V gave up 6 bases and J gave up 5 bases, with 13 bases separating them. CDR3 bases: TGTGCCATCAGCGCAGGGGGAGGGGAGACCCAGTACTTC. Translation: CAISAGGGETQYF.

This clonotype was seen more than once but under ten times. The rearrangement uses TRBV12-3 or TRBV12-4 and TRBJ1-5; D gene ambiguous. There are 13 residues in the CDR3. Trimming removed 6 bases from V and 3 bases from J, with 9 bases in between. DNA for the CDR3: TGTGCCAGCAGCATGGCCTACAATCAGCCCCAGCATTTT. This sequence encodes CASSMAYNQPQHF.

This clonotype was counted a few times. The chain has TRBV12-3 or TRBV12-4 and TRBJ1-3, with D possibly being TRBD1 (6 bases). The CDR3 totals 15 residues. V shed 5 bases and J shed 4 bases, with 15 bases lying between them. The CDR3 DNA reads as TGTGCCAGCAGTAGCTCGAGGCAGGGGGGAAACACCATATATTTT. Amino acids: CASSSSRQGGNTIYF.